This T cell receptor (beta chain) was profiled in a study of CD8 T cells in ankylosing spondylitis. TCRdb independently ran MiXCR on the 5' RACE reads; one entry per CDR3 protein. The sample carries around 340,000 distinct CDR3 sequences, about 14% recorded once. V lost 1 base, J lost 3 bases, and 7 bases stayed unmatched. CDR1 SGHTA and CDR2 FQGNSA come from the germline V gene. The CDR3 totals 16 residues. The table lists this clonotype with a few counts. The origin of this receptor is a male donor with ankylosing spondylitis or in good health (not recorded which). The sequencing input was blood, either unsorted or a sorted T cell fraction (not recorded which). V and J are TRBV7-2 and TRBJ2-7; 9 bases are shared with TRBD2. CDR3 DNA sequence: TGTGCCAGCAGCTTAGGGGCGGGGGGGTACCTCTACGAGCAGTACTTC. It is translated as CASSLGAGGYLYEQYF.